These T cell receptor beta chains were read from a single sample in a study of OX40 agonist ivuxolimab in advanced cancers. The data were produced by immunoSEQ multiplex PCR, yet TCRdb's version contains in-frame clones alone and is incomplete. This sample has some 43,000 clones; around 85% occur once, and the top ten carry about 15%. The sample was CD4+ or CD8+ T cells sorted from blood, taken in a trial of the OX40 agonist ivuxolimab. The receptors were gathered from an adult with an advanced solid tumor such as melanoma, head and neck, liver or kidney cancer. The CDR3 runs from the conserved cysteine through the conserved F or W. D genes are given only for firm matches. Only part of the rows carry a size: once, few, many, or a class if the clone is expanded.

D gene: .
V gene: TRBV18
J gene: TRBJ2-1
clone size: .
CDR3 protein: CASSPTSPSSYNEQFF
CDR3 DNA: TGTGCCAGCTCACCGACAAGTCCGAGCTCCTACAATGAGCAGTTCTTC

D gene: TRBD1
V gene: TRBV6-5
J gene: TRBJ2-3
clone size: .
CDR3 protein: CASRATGGQWDTQYF
CDR3 DNA: TGTGCCAGCAGGGCTACAGGGGGACAGTGGGATACGCAGTATTTT

D gene: TRBD1
V gene: TRBV28
J gene: TRBJ1-1
clone size: few
CDR3 protein: CASSSPPGQGGGAEAFF
CDR3 DNA: TGTGCCAGCAGCTCCCCTCCGGGACAGGGGGGAGGCGCTGAAGCTTTCTTT

D gene: .
V gene: TRBV7-6
J gene: TRBJ1-1
clone size: .
CDR3 protein: CASSQEGNTEAFF
CDR3 DNA: TGTGCCAGCAGCCAGGAGGGGAACACTGAAGCTTTCTTT

D gene: .
V gene: TRBV5-1
J gene: TRBJ2-3
clone size: .
CDR3 protein: CASSLRLGRTDTQYF
CDR3 DNA: TGCGCCAGCAGCTTGAGGTTGGGGAGGACAGATACGCAGTATTTT

D gene: .
V gene: TRBV28
J gene: TRBJ1-2
clone size: .
CDR3 protein: CASSLSAGKGYGYTF
CDR3 DNA: TGTGCCAGCAGTTTATCCGCAGGGAAAGGGTATGGCTACACCTTC

D gene: TRBD1
V gene: TRBV4-1
J gene: TRBJ1-1
clone size: .
CDR3 protein: CASSQDPKTGGGMGAFF
CDR3 DNA: TGCGCCAGCAGCCAAGATCCCAAGACAGGGGGAGGTATGGGAGCTTTCTTT

D gene: .
V gene: TRBV13
J gene: TRBJ2-7
clone size: .
CDR3 protein: CASSPDSSSYEQYF
CDR3 DNA: TGTGCCAGCAGCCCGGACAGCAGCTCCTACGAGCAGTACTTC

D gene: .
V gene: TRBV6-1
J gene: TRBJ2-1
clone size: .
CDR3 protein: CASRSWGIYNEQFF
CDR3 DNA: TGTGCCAGCAGGTCGTGGGGGATCTACAATGAGCAGTTCTTC

D gene: TRBD2
V gene: TRBV19
J gene: TRBJ2-1
clone size: medium-sized
CDR3 protein: CASSISSGASTEQFF
CDR3 DNA: TGTGCCAGTAGTATTAGTAGCGGGGCGAGTACTGAGCAGTTCTTC

D gene: .
V gene: TRBV19
J gene: TRBJ1-2
clone size: .
CDR3 protein: CASSISYYGYTF
CDR3 DNA: TGTGCCAGTAGTATATCCTACTATGGCTACACCTTC

D gene: .
V gene: TRBV14
J gene: TRBJ2-1
clone size: .
CDR3 protein: CASSATLVPMIDEQFF
CDR3 DNA: TGTGCCAGCAGCGCCACACTAGTACCCATGATCGATGAGCAGTTCTTC

D gene: TRBD2
V gene: TRBV9
J gene: TRBJ2-3
clone size: .
CDR3 protein: CASSGQAGGTDTQYF
CDR3 DNA: TGTGCCAGCAGCGGCCAAGCGGGGGGGACAGATACGCAGTATTTT

D gene: .
V gene: TRBV7-3
J gene: TRBJ2-1
clone size: .
CDR3 protein: CASSPGVSWGVHNEQFF
CDR3 DNA: TGTGCCAGCAGCCCTGGGGTTAGCTGGGGGGTACACAATGAGCAGTTCTTC

D gene: .
V gene: TRBV9
J gene: TRBJ1-4
clone size: few
CDR3 protein: CASSTGGDAEKLFF
CDR3 DNA: TGTGCCAGCAGCACTGGGGGGGACGCGGAAAAACTGTTTTTT

D gene: .
V gene: TRBV29-1
J gene: TRBJ1-2
clone size: .
CDR3 protein: CSVEERAGQGYTF
CDR3 DNA: TGCAGCGTTGAAGAGCGGGCAGGGCAGGGCTACACCTTC

D gene: TRBD1
V gene: TRBV30
J gene: TRBJ1-1
clone size: once
CDR3 protein: CAWSAGGNTEAFF
CDR3 DNA: TGTGCCTGGAGTGCAGGGGGGAACACTGAAGCTTTCTTT

D gene: TRBD1
V gene: TRBV7-3
J gene: TRBJ2-3
clone size: .
CDR3 protein: CASSQTGGAGSDTQYF
CDR3 DNA: TGTGCCAGCAGCCAGACAGGGGGCGCTGGATCAGATACGCAGTATTTT

D gene: .
V gene: TRBV6-1
J gene: TRBJ2-3
clone size: .
CDR3 protein: CASSEAGWRGGFDTQYF
CDR3 DNA: TGTGCCAGCAGTGAAGCGGGCTGGCGGGGCGGTTTCGATACGCAGTATTTT

D gene: .
V gene: TRBV6-6
J gene: TRBJ1-3
clone size: .
CDR3 protein: CASSLDGFGNTIYF
CDR3 DNA: TGTGCCAGCAGCTTAGACGGCTTTGGAAACACCATATATTTT

D gene: .
V gene: TRBV7-9
J gene: TRBJ1-1
clone size: .
CDR3 protein: CASSLGPSEAFF
CDR3 DNA: TGTGCCAGCAGCTTAGGGCCTTCTGAAGCTTTCTTT

D gene: .
V gene: TRBV5-6
J gene: TRBJ2-3
clone size: .
CDR3 protein: CASTQTAARGTDTQYF
CDR3 DNA: TGTGCCAGCACCCAGACAGCGGCCAGGGGTACAGATACGCAGTATTTT

D gene: .
V gene: TRBV7-3
J gene: TRBJ1-1
clone size: .
CDR3 protein: CASSLTGFFQGTEAFF
CDR3 DNA: TGTGCCAGCAGCTTAACAGGGTTTTTCCAGGGCACTGAAGCTTTCTTT